Detailed here is one TCR beta chain. This sample stems from a study of T cell changes during pregnancy in multiple sclerosis. The V and J ends lost 0 bases and 6 bases, in that order; junction bases with no gene match: 5. This CDR3 region has 15 residues. Looked up from germline, CDR1 is GTSNPN and CDR2 is SVGIG (reference sequence). TCRdb's copy holds only in-frame clones and misses some; the assay was immunoSEQ multiplex PCR. Of about 52,000 clones in the sample, approximately 92% were seen once. This clonotype was obtained from a female donor with multiple sclerosis, enrolled in a pregnancy study. Sequencing used CD4+ T cells from peripheral blood mononuclear cells, obtained in the third trimester of pregnancy. J is TRBJ2-1 and V is TRBV30, with 10 bases matching TRBD2. CDR3 region: CAWSVALAGANEQFF. Here the CDR3 DNA reads TGTGCCTGGAGTGTTGCTCTAGCGGGGGCCAATGAGCAGTTCTTC.